Each of the 12 T cell receptor beta chains below was sequenced from the same sample in a study of T cell clonality in common variable immunodeficiency. Repertoires were generated with immunoSEQ multiplex PCR, while TCRdb's copy carries only in-frame clones and drops some. The repertoire consists of approximately 46,000 clones, none detected only once. Sequenced sample: peripheral blood mononuclear cells. The receptors originated from a person aged 18-70 years in good health.

This clone was seen ten or more times. The read ends 3 residues before the CDR3 terminus; that terminus is restored from the germline J gene. The rearrangement uses TRBV2 and TRBJ2-2; possibly TRBD1 for D (6 bases). This CDR3 spans 13 amino acids. CDR1 and CDR2 from the germline V gene are SNHLY and FYNNEI. Trimming stripped 8 bases from V and 4 bases from J, with 11 bases between. The sequenced CDR3 bases are TGTGCCAGCGCCGACAGGCCCACCGGGGAG. It yields the protein CASADRPTGE. The entire CDR3 is CASADRPTGELFF.

This clone showed up many times. The CDR3 goes on 3 residues after the read ends, and that part is filled in from the germline J gene. The chain combines TRBV5-1 with TRBJ2-3; D gene uncertain. The CDR3 totals 11 residues. The V and J ends lost 2 bases and 5 bases respectively, with 3 bases between them. CDR1 SGHRS and CDR2 YFSETQ come from the germline V gene. The part of the CDR3 DNA that was read is TGCGCCAGCAGCTTCGGAGATACG. It translates to CASSFGDT. The full CDR3 is CASSFGDTQYF. The variable domain in full, with the rest retrieved from reference TRBV5-1 and TRBJ2-3, is KAGVTQTPRYLIKTRGQQVTLSCSPISGHRSVSWYQQTPGQGLQFLFEYFSETQRNKGNFPGRFSGRQFSNSRSEMNVSTLELGDSALYLCASSFGDTQYFGPGTRLTVL.

There are many counts of this clone. Read coverage stops 3 residues before the CDR3 terminus; the germline J gene supplies the remainder. The V gene is TRBV5-1, the J gene TRBJ2-5, with 10 bases aligning to TRBD2. Germline CDR1 is SGHRS and CDR2 is YFSETQ. This CDR3 region has 16 residues. The V segment lost 0 bases and the J segment 5 bases; nucleotides outside the gene matches: 7. Here the CDR3 reads CASSLVWTSGTETQYF. The part of the CDR3 DNA that was read is TGCGCCAGCAGCTTGGTTTGGACTAGCGGAACGGAGACC.

As regards this clone: The CDR3 extends 3 residues past the end of the read, so its final part is completed from the germline J gene. The rearrangement links TRBV19 to TRBJ2-2; D gene uncertain. The CDR3 runs to 14 residues. Germline assignment: CDR1 LNHDA and CDR2 SQIVND (reference sequence). The CDR3 sequence is CASSYTTTNEKLFF. The sequenced CDR3 bases are TGTGCCAGTAGTTACACCACAACTAATGAAAAG.

This clone was seen at least ten times. The CDR3 end is not reached by the read, which stops 3 residues before it; the germline J gene fills it in. V gene TRBV15 combines with J gene TRBJ2-3; D is possibly TRBD2 (7 bases). With 0 bases removed from V and 6 bases from J, the gap between germline ends came to 16 bases. Germline values: CDR1 LNHNV, CDR2 YYDKDF (reference sequence). The CDR3 sequence is 16 residues long. The CDR3 loop reads CATSRDLAGAPDTQYF. The sequenced CDR3 bases are TGTGCCACCAGCAGAGATCTGGCGGGGGCCCCGGATACG.

In this sample, this clone turned up many times. The read ends 3 residues before the CDR3 terminus; that terminus is restored from the germline J gene. The chain carries TRBV12-3 or TRBV12-4 and TRBJ2-1; D is uncertain. Trimming left V 1 base short and J 7 bases short, with 5 bases between. This CDR3 has 12 residues. CDR3 bases read: TGTGCCAGCAGTTTAGTGAGGAATGAG. This codes for CASSLVRNE. The full CDR3 sequence reads CASSLVRNEQFF.

This clone was detected many times. From the germline J gene comes the end of the CDR3, since the read stops 3 residues before it. The chain employs TRBV28 and TRBJ1-5, with 9 bases fitting TRBD1. CDR1 and CDR2 from the germline V gene are MDHEN and SYDVKM. The CDR3 has 18 amino acids. V dropped 5 bases and J dropped 2; count of bases not matched to a gene: 13. CDR3 DNA (partial): TGTGCCAGCAGTGAACAGGGGGCGGTATATATAGGCAATCAGCCC. As protein: CASSEQGAVYIGNQP. In full, the CDR3 reads CASSEQGAVYIGNQPQHF.

This clone was observed many times. The CDR3 end is not reached by the read, which stops 3 residues before it; the germline J gene fills it in. The J gene is TRBJ2-3, the V gene TRBV6-2 or TRBV6-3; TRBD1 matches 7 bases. Germline values: CDR1 MNHEY, CDR2 SVGEGT. The CDR3 totals 17 residues. CDR3 residues: CASSYEPTGDNEETQYF. The CDR3 DNA, read in part, is TGTGCCAGCAGTTACGAGCCAACAGGGGACAACGAAGAGACG.

At least ten counts were recorded for this clone. With the read ending 3 residues before the CDR3 end, the germline J gene is used to fill in that end. The chain carries TRBV20-1 and TRBJ1-5; no definite D call. Per germline, CDR1 DFQATT and CDR2 SNEGSKA (reference sequence). V lost 7 bases, J lost 4 bases, and 11 bases lay in between. The CDR3 runs 12 residues. CDR3 region: CSVLAGNQPQHF. The CDR3 DNA, read in part, is TGCAGTGTTTTGGCAGGTAATCAGCCC.

This clone was seen repeatedly, ten times or more. The read finishes 3 residues shy of the CDR3 end, and the germline J gene is used to complete it. V gene TRBV12-5 combines with J gene TRBJ1-4; D remains ambiguous. The germline V gene encodes CDR1 LGHNT and CDR2 FRNRAP. This CDR3 spans 15 amino acids. Between the trimmed V and J ends, which lost 7 bases and 4 bases, there was a span of 16 bases. The sequenced CDR3 bases are TGTGCTAGTGCCGTACCGGGTACCTATAATGAAAAA. Its translation is CASAVPGTYNEK. The entire CDR3 reads CASAVPGTYNEKLFF.

This clone was counted many times. The read is 3 residues too short to cover the CDR3 end, so that end is filled in from the germline J gene. The chain links TRBV30 to TRBJ1-5; a possible D gene is TRBD1 (6 bases). Trimming stripped 1 base from V and 0 bases from J, with 19 bases between. The germline V gene has CDR1 GTSNPN and CDR2 SVGIG (reference sequence). The CDR3 covers 18 residues. CDR3 DNA (partial): TGTGCCTGGAGTGGCCAAGACCCGGGACACCTTAGCAATCAGCCC. It specifies CAWSGQDPGHLSNQP. The full CDR3 protein reads CAWSGQDPGHLSNQPQHF.

Many counts were recorded for this clone. Its ends do not fully match the called genes, so a read error is possible. The CDR3 end lies 3 residues beyond the end of the read and is filled in from the germline J gene. This sequence joins TRBV29-1 and TRBJ1-1, with TRBD1 matching 7 bases. The V gene's germline CDR1 is SQVTM and CDR2 ANQGSEA. This CDR3 region has 13 residues. CDR3 DNA, as far as it was read: TGCAGCGTAGCCCAGACAGGGAACACTGAG. Its translation is CSVAQTGNTE. The entire CDR3 protein is CSVAQTGNTEAFF.